Listed below are T cell receptor beta chains from one sample, sequenced in a study of beta chain features in type 1 diabetes. Here immunoSEQ multiplex PCR was the method, and the copy in TCRdb shows in-frame clones only, minus some. The repertoire includes around 280,000 clones, about 15% of them detected once, and 0.015% to 0.019% sits in the top ten. The sequencing sample was made of naive CD4+ T cells from blood. Receptor source: a man aged 18 to 30 with type 1 diabetes. The CDR3 runs from the conserved cysteine through the conserved F or W. The order of the fields is clone size, V gene, D gene, J gene, CDR3 DNA, CDR3 protein. D genes are given only for firm matches. Only part of the rows carry a size: once, few, many, or a class if the clone is expanded.

-	TRBV29-1	-	TRBJ2-3	TGCAGCGTTGAAGTGGCTGCGCCGCGGGGTACGCAGTATTTT	CSVEVAAPRGTQYF
few	TRBV29-1	-	TRBJ1-2	TGCAGCGTTGAAGAATTGGCAGGTGGCTACACCTTC	CSVEELAGGYTF
-	TRBV18	-	TRBJ1-5	TGTGCCAGCTCACCTGGGGCAGAAGGACAGCCCCAGCATTTT	CASSPGAEGQPQHF
few	TRBV28	TRBD1	TRBJ2-7	TGTGCCAGCAGGGACAGGGTGGGCTACGAGCAGTACTTC	CASRDRVGYEQYF
few	TRBV5-8	-	TRBJ1-3	TGTGCCAGCAGCTTCCGAACAGGGCTAATTGGAAACACCATATATTTT	CASSFRTGLIGNTIYF
-	TRBV6-5	TRBD1	TRBJ2-3	TGTGCCAGCACCCTGGGGGACAGGCGCACAGATACGCAGTATTTT	CASTLGDRRTDTQYF
-	TRBV2	TRBD2	TRBJ2-7	TGTGCCAGCAGGCCGGGGGTAGCGGGGAAAGGCCACGAGCAGTACTTC	CASRPGVAGKGHEQYF
-	TRBV30	TRBD2	TRBJ2-3	TGTGCCTGGAACCAAGCGGGGGGGCCTCAAGATACGCAGTATTTT	CAWNQAGGPQDTQYF
-	TRBV30	-	TRBJ2-7	TGTGCCTGGACGGTCGGAGGGACTTACGAGCAGTACTTC	CAWTVGGTYEQYF
-	TRBV7-8	-	TRBJ2-5	TGTGCCAGCAGCTTCCCCGGGTCACGGGAGACCCAGTACTTC	CASSFPGSRETQYF
-	TRBV2	TRBD2	TRBJ2-1	TGTGCCAGCAGGAGAAGCGGGAGTCTGGGTGAGCAGTTCTTC	CASRRSGSLGEQFF
-	TRBV30	-	TRBJ1-5	TGTGCCTGGAGTGTCAGGGGAGATCAGCCCCAGCATTTT	CAWSVRGDQPQHF
-	TRBV5-1	-	TRBJ2-4	TGCGCCAGCAGCCCAGGGGAAAACATTCAGTACTTC	CASSPGENIQYF
few	TRBV20-1	-	TRBJ2-7	TGCAGTGCTCCGCGGGCGGACAGACAGTACTTC	CSAPRADRQYF
-	TRBV27	TRBD1	TRBJ1-2	TGTGCCAGCAGTAAAGGACAGGTTGATTACACCTTC	CASSKGQVDYTF
-	TRBV4-1	TRBD2	TRBJ2-6	TGCGCCAGCAGCCAACTCGGGCGGGGGTCTGGGGCCAACGTCCTGACTTTC	CASSQLGRGSGANVLTF
-	TRBV20-1	TRBD2	TRBJ2-5	TGCAGCGGGGGACTAGGAGAGACCCAGTACTTC	CSGGLGETQYF
few	TRBV7-9	TRBD2	TRBJ2-3	TGTGCCAGCAGCCCGCCTGGGACTAGCCAACTCCATACGCAGTATTTT	CASSPPGTSQLHTQYF
few	TRBV30	-	TRBJ2-1	TGTGCCTGGAGTGTACCCCAGCGGTTTACAAGGATGGATGAGCAGTTCTTC	CAWSVPQRFTRMDEQFF
-	TRBV10-2	TRBD1	TRBJ2-7	TGCGCCAGCGGAGACAGGGGGCGCGAGCAGTACTTC	CASGDRGREQYF
-	TRBV7-9	-	TRBJ2-2	TGTGCCAGCAGCTTCAGGGATCCTAGGGAGCTGTTTTTT	CASSFRDPRELFF
few	TRBV7-9	-	TRBJ2-7	TGTGCCAGCGGAGGGGAGGCCTACGAGCAGTACTTC	CASGGEAYEQYF
-	TRBV23-1	TRBD2	TRBJ2-1	TGCGCCAGCAGTCACAGCGGGGCCTACAATGAGCAGTTCTTC	CASSHSGAYNEQFF
many	TRBV23-1	-	TRBJ1-5	TGCGCCAGCAGTCGCAGGGTTGATTACAATCAGCCCCAGCATTTT	CASSRRVDYNQPQHF
-	TRBV25-1	-	TRBJ2-2	TGTGCCAGCAGTGAATACCCCGGGACTTCGAACACCGGGGAGCTGTTTTTT	CASSEYPGTSNTGELFF
-	TRBV6-5	-	TRBJ2-2	TGTGCCAGTGCGGGGTTCGCGAACACCGGGGAGCTGTTTTTT	CASAGFANTGELFF
-	TRBV4-2	TRBD1	TRBJ2-5	TGTGCCAGCAGCGATGGGACAGGCAGTGTCGGGGAGACCCAGTACTTC	CASSDGTGSVGETQYF
few	TRBV27	-	TRBJ2-1	TGTGCCAGCAGTTTATCTAGCCGGTCCTACAATGAGCAGTTCTTC	CASSLSSRSYNEQFF
few	TRBV28	TRBD2	TRBJ2-7	TGTGCCAGCAGTCTTGCGGGAGGGGTTCGCTACGAGCAGTACTTC	CASSLAGGVRYEQYF
-	TRBV5-4	TRBD1	TRBJ1-2	TGTGCCAGCAGCTTGGGTGGACAGGGTAGCTATGGCTACACCTTC	CASSLGGQGSYGYTF
-	TRBV15	TRBD1	TRBJ2-7	TGTGCCACCAGCAGAGACCCAGGGGGCCGCGAGCAGTACTTC	CATSRDPGGREQYF
-	TRBV5-4	-	TRBJ1-2	TGTGCCAGCCACCAGTCTAACTATGGCTACACCTTC	CASHQSNYGYTF
few	TRBV14	-	TRBJ2-1	TGTGCCAGCAGCCAAGCGTCAGGTGGTGAGCAGTTCTTC	CASSQASGGEQFF
few	TRBV5-1	-	TRBJ2-1	TGCGCCAGCAGCTTGGAGGGGCGCTCCTACAATGAGCAGTTCTTC	CASSLEGRSYNEQFF
few	TRBV5-1	TRBD2	TRBJ2-5	TGCGCCAGCAGCTTGCCTAGCGGGAGGTCAGAGACCCAGTACTTC	CASSLPSGRSETQYF
-	TRBV6-4	TRBD1	TRBJ1-4	TGTGCCAGCAGTGACTCAGGGGGCAGGCTGTTTTTT	CASSDSGGRLFF
-	TRBV27	-	TRBJ1-1	TGTGCCAGCACTGGACACCCTCTGAACACTGAAGCTTTCTTT	CASTGHPLNTEAFF
-	TRBV28	TRBD2	TRBJ2-1	TGTGCCAGCAGTCGGACTAGCGGGGCCTTTAATGAGCAGTTCTTC	CASSRTSGAFNEQFF
few	TRBV20-1	-	TRBJ2-7	TGCAGTGCTTGGGACAACTACGAGCAGTACTTC	CSAWDNYEQYF
-	TRBV4-1	-	TRBJ1-2	TGCGCCAGCAGCCCTCCCCGGACTGGAGGCTACACCTTC	CASSPPRTGGYTF
few	TRBV4-1	-	TRBJ2-3	TGCGCCAGCACCCCAGCGCAAACCACAGATACGCAGTATTTT	CASTPAQTTDTQYF
-	TRBV9	-	TRBJ2-2	TGTGCCAGCAGCGGGCGGACGAACACCGGGGAGCTGTTTTTT	CASSGRTNTGELFF
-	TRBV9	-	TRBJ2-3	TGTGCCAGCAGCGTAGAACCGGGTAGCACAGATACGCAGTATTTT	CASSVEPGSTDTQYF
few	TRBV9	-	TRBJ2-2	TGTGCCAGCAGCGTAGAGGGAGGGAACACCGGGGAGCTGTTTTTT	CASSVEGGNTGELFF
-	TRBV29-1	TRBD2	TRBJ2-3	TGCAGCGCCGGGACTACGCTGGGGGTGGGTACGCAGTATTTT	CSAGTTLGVGTQYF
-	TRBV19	TRBD2	TRBJ2-3	TGTGCCAGTAGTAACCAAGCGGGGGCCTTCACAGATACGCAGTATTTT	CASSNQAGAFTDTQYF
few	TRBV15	-	TRBJ1-3	TGTGCCACCAGCAGAGGAGGAGGAGGCTCTGGAAACACCATATATTTT	CATSRGGGGSGNTIYF
-	TRBV6-5	TRBD2	TRBJ2-1	TGTGCCAGCAGTTACTCGAGGCGGGAGGTGCCCAATGAGCAGTTCTTC	CASSYSRREVPNEQFF
-	TRBV7-2	-	TRBJ1-1	TGTGCCAGCAGCCCATCTCGGGAAGCTTTCTTT	CASSPSREAFF
few	TRBV10-1	-	TRBJ2-5	TGCGCCAGCAGTGATGCGAGAGAGACCCAGTACTTC	CASSDARETQYF
few	TRBV5-1	TRBD1	TRBJ2-6	TGCGCCAGCAGCTTGGGGACAGGACGGTCTGGGGCCAACGTCCTGACTTTC	CASSLGTGRSGANVLTF
-	TRBV9	TRBD2	TRBJ2-2	TGTGCCAGCAGGGCGGGACTAACCGGGGAGCTGTTTTTT	CASRAGLTGELFF
few	TRBV5-1	-	TRBJ1-1	TGCGCCAGCAGCTGGAAGGACAGCGTGAACACTGAAGCTTTCTTT	CASSWKDSVNTEAFF
-	TRBV28	TRBD2	TRBJ2-7	TGTGCCAGCAGTGCCCCTAGCGGGAGAAGCGAGCAGTACTTC	CASSAPSGRSEQYF
-	TRBV30	-	TRBJ1-1	TGTGCCTGGAGTTTCGGGTTGAACACTGAAGCTTTCTTT	CAWSFGLNTEAFF